This T cell receptor beta chain comes out of a study of cytomegalovirus exposure and HLA in healthy donors. Study-wide results and limits: Later analysis showed TCR association rates varying by HLA locus, highest for DRB1 and lowest for HLA-C. It was reported in a later analysis that an Asian-associated ancestry cluster showed fewer N-insertions than the roughly 620-donor mean. A previous analysis found most TCR beta V segments productive roughly 87% or roughly 30% of the time. TCR beta sequences reportedly predicted most subjects' HLA-A and HLA-B alleles accurately.

This clone has more than one count but fewer than ten. Its antigen is undetermined. A multiplex PCR was run with 60 Vbeta primers and 13 Jbeta primers. The data were produced by immunoSEQ multiplex PCR, yet TCRdb's version contains in-frame clones alone and is incomplete. The sample shows 150,000 to 200,000 clones, nearly 80% of them seen only once. Trimming removed 7 bases from V and 0 bases from J, with 13 bases in between. The CDR3 has 16 amino acids. Germline V gene data show CDR1 as MNHEY and CDR2 as SMNVEV (reference sequence). The sequencing input was PBMCs. The genes are TRBV27 and TRBJ1-6; D unresolved. This sequence was found in a man in his forties or fifties in good health and CMV-seropositive. Here the CDR3 DNA reads TGTGCCAGCAATACCAAATTCGGCTCCTATAATTCACCCCTCCACTTT. Encoded protein: CASNTKFGSYNSPLHF.